The 7 T cell receptor beta chains below come from one sample, sequenced in a study of tissue T cells after allogeneic stem cell transplantation (dated by TCRdb to between 2022 and 2023). The protocol used for the library was the immunoSEQ multiplex PCR assay. Sourced from immuneACCESS, this table was stored by TCRdb with only in-frame sequences that have V and J called. A share of the clones is absent; for the studies checked, an unresolved V gene accounts for under half, and the remainder has no known explanation. Recorded for this sample are 45,000 to 50,000 clones; over 65% of them occurred a single time. Jointly, the top ten make up under 0.9% of the sample. The sequencing input was sorted cells pooled from one or two spleens. The receptors originated from a pool of C57BL/6 mice in good health.

Points on this clone: The germline and genes are mouse ones. The read halts 1 residue ahead of the CDR3 end, with the missing end drawn from the germline J gene. This sequence joins TRBV13-1 and TRBJ2-2, with D perhaps given as TRBD1 or TRBD2 (6 bases each). Trimming stripped 1 base from V and 5 bases from J, with 12 bases between. Germline CDR1 is NSHNY and CDR2 is SYGAGN. The CDR3 length is 15 residues. CDR3 amino acids: CASSDRGRETGQLYF. The CDR3 DNA, read in part, is TGTGCCAGCAGTGATCGGGGGCGCGAGACCGGGCAGCTCTAC.

To note about this clone: The gene names here belong to mouse. The CDR3 end lies 1 residue beyond the end of the read and is filled in from the germline J gene. The chain has TRBV13-1 and TRBJ2-7, with 9 positions matching TRBD1. V lost 5 bases, J lost 5 bases, and 5 bases stayed unmatched. CDR3 size: 13 residues. Germline-derived CDR1 and CDR2 are NSHNY and SYGAGN. CDR3 residues: CASSTGTGNEQYF. The CDR3 DNA, read in part, is TGTGCCAGCAGCACCGGGACAGGGAATGAACAGTAC.

Details on this clone: Any gene name here is a mouse gene name. The read ends 1 residue shy of where the CDR3 ends; the end is completed using the germline J gene. This chain links TRBV5 with TRBJ1-3; D is possibly TRBD1 (6 bases). Germline CDR1 reads LGHNA; CDR2 reads YNLKQL (reference sequence). This CDR3 contains 16 residues. Trimming took 1 base from V and 0 from J, leaving 10 bases between them. The CDR3 loop is CASSQAGQNSGNTLYF. Incomplete CDR3 DNA: TGTGCCAGCAGCCAAGCGGGACAAAATTCTGGAAATACGCTCTAT.

Turning to this clone: Any gene name here is a mouse gene name. Read data end 1 residue before the CDR3 end; the end is taken from the germline J gene. This chain uses TRBV13-1 with TRBJ2-4, with D possibly TRBD2 on 6 matching bases. Per the germline V gene, CDR1 is NSHNY and CDR2 is SYGAGN. The germline V and J ends were trimmed by 0 bases and 1 base, with 6 bases remaining between them. The length of the CDR3 is 14 residues. The sequenced part of the CDR3 DNA is TGTGCCAGCAGTGATGTGGGGGGTCAAAACACCTTGTAC. Translating it yields CASSDVGGQNTLY. The entire CDR3 protein reads CASSDVGGQNTLYF.

As to this clone: Gene names and germline refer to mouse. The CDR3 end is not reached by the read, which stops 1 residue before it; the germline J gene fills it in. The V call is TRBV13-3, the J call TRBJ2-3; D is unresolved. Germline CDR1 NNHDY, CDR2 SYVADS. With 2 bases removed from V and 0 bases from J, the gap between germline ends came to 7 bases. CDR3 length: 14 residues. CDR3 protein: CASSEGRSAETLYF. The CDR3 DNA, read in part, is TGTGCCAGCAGTGAAGGCAGGAGTGCAGAAACGCTGTAT.

In regard to this clone: The gene symbols are mouse symbols. The missing CDR3 end, 1 residue past where the read stops, is filled in from the germline J gene. The genes are TRBV13-3 and TRBJ2-1; 9 bases are a match to TRBD1. The J segment lost 3 bases and the V segment lost 4 bases, leaving 8 bases of the junction unmatched. The CDR3 spans 16 residues. Germline V gives CDR1 NNHDY, CDR2 SYVADS. Incomplete CDR3 DNA: TGTGCCAGCAGTCCCGGGACAGGGAGGGGCTATGCTGAGCAGTTC. Translation gives CASSPGTGRGYAEQF. The complete CDR3 protein is CASSPGTGRGYAEQFF.

As regards this clone: All gene names here are mouse names. The read stops 1 residue short of the end of the CDR3; the missing end is completed from the germline J gene. This chain uses TRBV17 with TRBJ1-1, with D possibly being TRBD1 (5 bases). CDR1 and CDR2 from the germline V gene are MNHDT and YYDKIL. The CDR3 spans 10 residues. Trimming shortened V by 11 bases and J by 8 bases, and 12 bases separated the two germline ends. The part of the CDR3 DNA that was read is TGTGCTTGGGAAGGGGTCGAAGTCTTC. This codes for CAWEGVEVF. The whole CDR3 region reads CAWEGVEVFF.